This TCR beta chain was sequenced for a study of PD-1 blockade in mismatch repair-deficient tumors. The repertoire was sequenced with immunoSEQ multiplex PCR; TCRdb's copy has only in-frame clones and lacks some. This sample has approximately 80,000 clones, with 65% to 85% found just once. Here the sequenced sample was peripheral blood, taken 44 weeks after starting pembrolizumab. This TCR was recovered from an adult with mismatch repair-deficient cancer.

In DNA, the CDR3 is TGTGCCAGCAGTCTAGGGAGCTCCTACGAGCAGTACTTC. It specifies CASSLGSSYEQYF. V usage is TRBV6-5 and J usage is TRBJ2-7; tentative D call: TRBD2 (5 bases). Per germline, CDR1 MNHEY and CDR2 SVGAGI. V gave up 5 bases and J gave up 0 bases, with 8 bases separating them. The CDR3 has 13 amino acids.